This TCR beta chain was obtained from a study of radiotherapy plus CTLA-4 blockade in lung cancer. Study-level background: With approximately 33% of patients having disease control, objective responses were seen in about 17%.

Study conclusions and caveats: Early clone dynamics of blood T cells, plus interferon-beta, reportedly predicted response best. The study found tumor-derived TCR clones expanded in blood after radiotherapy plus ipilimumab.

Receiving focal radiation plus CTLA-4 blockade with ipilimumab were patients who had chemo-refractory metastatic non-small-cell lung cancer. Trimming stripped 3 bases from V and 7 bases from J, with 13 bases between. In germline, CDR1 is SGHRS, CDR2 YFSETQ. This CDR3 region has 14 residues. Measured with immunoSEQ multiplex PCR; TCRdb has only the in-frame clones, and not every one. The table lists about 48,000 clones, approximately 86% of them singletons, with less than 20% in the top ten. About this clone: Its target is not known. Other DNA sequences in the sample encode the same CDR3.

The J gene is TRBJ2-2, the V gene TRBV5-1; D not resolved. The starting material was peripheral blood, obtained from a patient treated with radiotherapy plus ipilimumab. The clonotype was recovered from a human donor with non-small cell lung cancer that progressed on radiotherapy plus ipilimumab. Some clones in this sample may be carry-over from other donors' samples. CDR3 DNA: TGCGCCAGCAGCTCCGGCAGCGATGGCGGGGAGCTGTTTTTT. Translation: CASSSGSDGGELFF.